This TCR beta chain was captured by sequencing in a study of cytomegalovirus exposure and HLA in healthy donors. TCRdb's table, derived via immunoSEQ multiplex PCR, lists solely in-frame clones and lacks some. The table shows over 120,000 clones, with roughly nine tenths occurring only once. Germline V gene sequence: CDR1 SGHDT, CDR2 YYEEEE. The ends were cut back, 2 bases at V and 8 bases at J, with 13 bases in the middle. This CDR3 is built from 13 residues. Only one count was recorded for this clone. Its specificity is not known. Findings and caveats of the study: The authors enumerated some 170 TCR beta chains as linked to cytomegalovirus.

This clonotype originated in a woman younger than 30 in good health and CMV-seropositive. J is TRBJ1-2 and V is TRBV5-6; D unresolved. Sequenced: PBMCs. The CDR3 reads CASSFTGSEGYTF. CDR3 sequence (DNA): TGTGCCAGCAGCTTTACGGGGTCGGAAGGCTACACCTTC.